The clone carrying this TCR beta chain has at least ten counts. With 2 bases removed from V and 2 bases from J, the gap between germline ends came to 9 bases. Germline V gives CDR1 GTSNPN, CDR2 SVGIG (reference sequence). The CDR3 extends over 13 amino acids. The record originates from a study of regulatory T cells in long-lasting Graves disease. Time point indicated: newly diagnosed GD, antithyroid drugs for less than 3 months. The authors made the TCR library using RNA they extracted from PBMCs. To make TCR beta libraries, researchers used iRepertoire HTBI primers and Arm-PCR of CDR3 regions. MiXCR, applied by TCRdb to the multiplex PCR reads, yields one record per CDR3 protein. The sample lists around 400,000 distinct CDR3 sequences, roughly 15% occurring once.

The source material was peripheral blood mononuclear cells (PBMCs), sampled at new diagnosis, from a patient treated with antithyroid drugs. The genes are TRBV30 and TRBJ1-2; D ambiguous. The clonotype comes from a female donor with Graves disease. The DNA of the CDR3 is TGTGCCTGGAGTCCGGGAAGGAACTATGGCTACACCTTC. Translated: CAWSPGRNYGYTF.